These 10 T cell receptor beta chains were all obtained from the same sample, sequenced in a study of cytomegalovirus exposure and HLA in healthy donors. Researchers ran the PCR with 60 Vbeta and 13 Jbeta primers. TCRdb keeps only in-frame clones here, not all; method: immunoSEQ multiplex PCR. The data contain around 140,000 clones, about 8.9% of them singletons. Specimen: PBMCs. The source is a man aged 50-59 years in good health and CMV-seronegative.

Here the CDR3 reads CATSRDQIQTTNEKLFF. The DNA for the CDR3 is TGTGCCACCAGCAGAGATCAAATACAGACAACTAATGAAAAACTGTTTTTT. The V and J genes are TRBV15 and TRBJ1-4; no clear D. The V gene's germline CDR1 is LNHNV and CDR2 YYDKDF (reference sequence). The CDR3 has 17 residues. V was pared by 0 bases and J by 0 bases, with 11 bases between.

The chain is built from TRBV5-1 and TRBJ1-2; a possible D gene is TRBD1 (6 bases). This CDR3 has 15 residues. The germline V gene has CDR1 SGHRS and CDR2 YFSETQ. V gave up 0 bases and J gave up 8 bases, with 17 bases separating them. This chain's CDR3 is CASSLDYRAQQGYTF. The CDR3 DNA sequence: TGCGCCAGCAGCTTGGATTACAGGGCCCAACAGGGCTACACCTTC.

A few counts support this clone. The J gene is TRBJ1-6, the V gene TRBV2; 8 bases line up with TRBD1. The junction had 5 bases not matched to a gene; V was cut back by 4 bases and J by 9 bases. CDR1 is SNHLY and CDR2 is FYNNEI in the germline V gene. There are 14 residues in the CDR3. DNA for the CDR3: TGTGCCAGCAGTGTCGACAGGGGAATTTCACCCCTCCACTTT. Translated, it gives CASSVDRGISPLHF.

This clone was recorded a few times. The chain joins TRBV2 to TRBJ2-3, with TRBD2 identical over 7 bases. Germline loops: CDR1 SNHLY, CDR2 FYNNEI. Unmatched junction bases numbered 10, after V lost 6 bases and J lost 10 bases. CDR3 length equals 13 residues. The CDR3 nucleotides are TGTGCCAGCAGCCTACAGACTAGCAGTTCGCAGTATTTT. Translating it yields CASSLQTSSSQYF.

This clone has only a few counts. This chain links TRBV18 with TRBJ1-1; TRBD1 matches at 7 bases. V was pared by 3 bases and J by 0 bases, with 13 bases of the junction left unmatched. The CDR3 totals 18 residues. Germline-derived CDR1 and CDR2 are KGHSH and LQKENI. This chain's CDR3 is CASSPLGTVRTMNTEAFF. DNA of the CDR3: TGTGCCAGCTCACCCCTCGGGACAGTCCGAACCATGAACACTGAAGCTTTCTTT.

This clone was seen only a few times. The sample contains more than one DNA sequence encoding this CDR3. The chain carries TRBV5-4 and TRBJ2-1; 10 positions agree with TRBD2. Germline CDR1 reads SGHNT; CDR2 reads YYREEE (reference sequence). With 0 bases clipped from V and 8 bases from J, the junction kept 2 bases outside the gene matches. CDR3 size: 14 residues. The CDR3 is CASSLGLAGDEQFF. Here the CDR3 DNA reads TGTGCCAGCAGCTTGGGTCTAGCGGGAGATGAGCAGTTCTTC.

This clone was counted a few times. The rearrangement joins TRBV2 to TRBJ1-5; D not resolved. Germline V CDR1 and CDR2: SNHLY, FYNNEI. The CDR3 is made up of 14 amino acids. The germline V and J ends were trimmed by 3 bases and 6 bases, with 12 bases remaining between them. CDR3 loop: CASSDWGVVQPQHF. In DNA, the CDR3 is TGTGCCAGCAGTGATTGGGGAGTCGTTCAGCCCCAGCATTTT.

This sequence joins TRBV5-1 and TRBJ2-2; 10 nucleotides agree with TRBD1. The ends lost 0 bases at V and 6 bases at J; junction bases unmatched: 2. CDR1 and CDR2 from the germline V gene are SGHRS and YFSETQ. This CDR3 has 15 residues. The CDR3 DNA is TGCGCCAGCAGCTTGGGGGACAGGGGTTCCGGGGAGCTGTTTTTT. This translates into CASSLGDRGSGELFF. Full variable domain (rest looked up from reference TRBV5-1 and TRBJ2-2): KAGVTQTPRYLIKTRGQQVTLSCSPISGHRSVSWYQQTPGQGLQFLFEYFSETQRNKGNFPGRFSGRQFSNSRSEMNVSTLELGDSALYLCASSLGDRGSGELFFGEGSRLTVL.

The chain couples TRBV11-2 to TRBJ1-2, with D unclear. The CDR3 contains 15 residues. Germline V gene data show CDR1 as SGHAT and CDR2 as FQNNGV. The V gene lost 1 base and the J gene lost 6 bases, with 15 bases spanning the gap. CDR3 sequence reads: CASSLAPVGSDGYTF. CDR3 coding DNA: TGTGCCAGCAGCTTAGCCCCGGTGGGCAGTGATGGCTACACCTTC. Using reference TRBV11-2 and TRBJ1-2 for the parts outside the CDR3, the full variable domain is EAGVAQSPRYKIIEKRQSVAFWCNPISGHATLYWYQQILGQGPKLLIQFQNNGVVDDSQLPKDRFSAERLKGVDSTLKIQPAKLEDSAVYLCASSLAPVGSDGYTFGSGTRLTVV.

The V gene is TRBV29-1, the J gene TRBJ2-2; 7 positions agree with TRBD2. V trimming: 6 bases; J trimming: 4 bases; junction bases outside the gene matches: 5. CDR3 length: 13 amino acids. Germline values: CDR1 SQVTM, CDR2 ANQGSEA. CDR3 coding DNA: TGCAGCGTGGCGGGGGTTGGCACCGGGGAGCTGTTTTTT. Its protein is CSVAGVGTGELFF.